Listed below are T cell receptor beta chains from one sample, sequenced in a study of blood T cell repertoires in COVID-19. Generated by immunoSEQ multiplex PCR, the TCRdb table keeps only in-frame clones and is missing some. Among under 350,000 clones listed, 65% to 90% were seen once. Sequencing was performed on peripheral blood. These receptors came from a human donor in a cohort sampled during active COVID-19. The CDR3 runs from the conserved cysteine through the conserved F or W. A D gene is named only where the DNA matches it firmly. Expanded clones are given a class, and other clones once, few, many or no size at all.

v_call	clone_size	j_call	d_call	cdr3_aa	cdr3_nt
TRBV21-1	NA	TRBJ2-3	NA	CASSKGGQREAKDTQYF	TGTGCCAGCAGCAAAGGGGGCCAGCGGGAGGCAAAAGATACGCAGTATTTT
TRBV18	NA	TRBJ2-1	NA	CASSLNRDNEQFF	TGTGCCAGCTCACTGAACAGGGACAATGAGCAGTTCTTC
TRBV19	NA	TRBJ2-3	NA	CASSSGISGDTQYF	TGTGCCAGTAGTTCCGGGATCTCCGGGGATACGCAGTATTTT
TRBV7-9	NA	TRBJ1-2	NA	CASSYPDGQYGYTF	TGTGCCAGCAGCTACCCTGACGGACAATATGGCTACACCTTC
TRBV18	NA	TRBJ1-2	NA	CASSPVDSTNYGYTF	TGTGCCAGCTCACCAGTGGACAGTACTAACTATGGCTACACCTTC
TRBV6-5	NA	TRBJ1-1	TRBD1	CASGKGQGMAFF	TGTGCCAGCGGCAAAGGACAGGGCATGGCTTTCTTT
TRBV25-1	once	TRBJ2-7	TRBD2	CASTWTSGGQGEQYF	TGTGCCAGCACCTGGACTAGCGGGGGGCAGGGGGAGCAGTACTTC
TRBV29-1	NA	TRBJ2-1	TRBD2	CSVRPGLAGLEQFF	TGCAGCGTGCGACCGGGACTAGCGGGATTAGAGCAGTTCTTC
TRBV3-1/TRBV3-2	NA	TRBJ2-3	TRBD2	CASSQWTSVLSDTQYF	TGTGCCAGCAGCCAATGGACTAGCGTTTTGTCAGATACGCAGTATTTT
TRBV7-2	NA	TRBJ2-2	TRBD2	CASSFGLAVNTGELFF	TGTGCCAGCAGCTTTGGTCTAGCGGTGAACACCGGGGAGCTGTTTTTT
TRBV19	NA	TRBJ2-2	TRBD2	CASSIRTSGRASNTGELFF	TGTGCCAGTAGTATCCGGACTAGCGGGAGGGCAAGTAACACCGGGGAGCTGTTTTTT
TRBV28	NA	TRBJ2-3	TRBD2	CASSPPVSPGLAGGTDTQYF	TGTGCCAGCAGTCCCCCCGTTTCGCCGGGACTAGCGGGGGGCACAGATACGCAGTATTTT
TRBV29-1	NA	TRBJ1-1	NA	CSVWAGSEAFF	TGCAGCGTCTGGGCAGGGTCTGAAGCTTTCTTT
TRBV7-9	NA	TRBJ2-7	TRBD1	CASSSQGQVIYEQYF	TGTGCCAGCAGCTCCCAAGGACAGGTTATCTACGAGCAGTACTTC
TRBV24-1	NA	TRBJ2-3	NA	CATSESSGVGTDTQYF	TGTGCCACCAGTGAAAGTAGCGGAGTAGGGACAGATACGCAGTATTTT
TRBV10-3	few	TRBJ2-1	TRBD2	CAISEKTSGEQFF	TGTGCCATCAGTGAGAAGACTAGCGGTGAGCAGTTCTTC
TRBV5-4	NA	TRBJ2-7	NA	CASSSRRGGYEQYF	TGTGCCAGCAGCTCAAGAAGGGGGGGCTACGAGCAGTACTTC
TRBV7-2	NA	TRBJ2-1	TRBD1	CASSAQGRGYNEQFF	TGTGCCAGCAGCGCACAGGGGCGAGGGTACAATGAGCAGTTCTTC
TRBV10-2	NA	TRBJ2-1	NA	CASKVGSRHNEQFF	TGCGCCAGCAAGGTAGGGAGCCGTCACAATGAGCAGTTCTTC
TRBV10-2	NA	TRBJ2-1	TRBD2	CASSGITSAYNEQFF	TGCGCCAGCAGTGGGATCACTAGCGCTTACAATGAGCAGTTCTTC
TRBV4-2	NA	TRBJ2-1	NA	CASSQELVRGTTHNEQFF	TGTGCCAGCAGCCAAGAACTGGTAAGGGGGACGACCCACAATGAGCAGTTCTTC
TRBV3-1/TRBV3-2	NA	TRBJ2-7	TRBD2	CASSQAGGPPDSSYEQYF	TGTGCCAGCAGCCAGGCGGGAGGGCCGCCGGATAGCTCCTACGAGCAGTACTTC
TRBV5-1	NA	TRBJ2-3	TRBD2	CASSSDPGLADTQYF	TGCGCCAGCAGCTCGGACCCGGGACTAGCGGATACGCAGTATTTT
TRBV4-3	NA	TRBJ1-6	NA	CASSQEVPRTGQNSPLHF	TGCGCCAGCAGCCAAGAGGTCCCACGAACAGGACAGAATTCACCCCTCCACTTT
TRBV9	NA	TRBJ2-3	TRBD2	CASSPPGLAVTDTQYF	TGTGCCAGCAGCCCCCCGGGACTAGCGGTCACAGATACGCAGTATTTT
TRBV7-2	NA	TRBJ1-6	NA	CASSTVRAESPLHF	TGTGCCAGCAGCACTGTGAGGGCAGAATCACCCCTCCACTTT
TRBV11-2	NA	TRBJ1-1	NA	CASSTKWAGNTEAFF	TGTGCCAGCAGCACAAAGTGGGCGGGGAACACTGAAGCTTTCTTT
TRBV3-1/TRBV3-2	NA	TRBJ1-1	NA	CASSHPQGNTEAFF	TGTGCCAGCAGCCATCCACAGGGGAACACTGAAGCTTTCTTT
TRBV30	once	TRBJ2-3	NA	CAWSTNRDTQYF	TGTGCCTGGAGTACTAACCGAGATACGCAGTATTTT
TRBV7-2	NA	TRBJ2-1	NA	CASLLGIRGREQFF	TGTGCCAGTCTCCTAGGAATCCGTGGTCGCGAGCAGTTCTTC
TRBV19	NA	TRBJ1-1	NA	CASTNEIRTEAFF	TGTGCCAGTACCAACGAGATCCGCACTGAAGCTTTCTTT
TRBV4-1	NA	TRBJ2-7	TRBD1	CASSQPGQAAYEQYF	TGCGCCAGCAGCCAGCCGGGACAGGCCGCCTACGAGCAGTACTTC
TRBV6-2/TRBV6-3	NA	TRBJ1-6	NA	CASSYSIGRQENSPLHF	TGTGCCAGCAGTTACTCGATTGGTCGACAGGAAAATTCACCCCTCCACTTT
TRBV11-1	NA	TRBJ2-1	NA	CASSFDRTNEQFF	TGTGCCAGCAGCTTCGACAGGACCAATGAGCAGTTCTTC
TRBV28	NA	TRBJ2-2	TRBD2	CASSLGLAGTGELFF	TGTGCCAGCAGTTTGGGACTAGCGGGAACCGGGGAGCTGTTTTTT
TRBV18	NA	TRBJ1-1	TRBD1	CASSYQQGPRDTEAFF	TGTGCCAGCTCGTACCAACAGGGGCCTCGAGACACTGAAGCTTTCTTT
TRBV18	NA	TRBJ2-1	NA	CASSTLGAEQFF	TGTGCCAGCTCGACTCTGGGGGCTGAGCAGTTCTTC
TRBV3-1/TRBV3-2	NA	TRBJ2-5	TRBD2	CASSLATSGGGTQYF	TGTGCCAGCAGCCTTGCGACTAGCGGTGGGGGAACCCAGTACTTC
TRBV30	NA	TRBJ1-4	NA	CAWSPGGNEKLFF	TGTGCCTGGTCTCCGGGAGGCAATGAAAAACTGTTTTTT